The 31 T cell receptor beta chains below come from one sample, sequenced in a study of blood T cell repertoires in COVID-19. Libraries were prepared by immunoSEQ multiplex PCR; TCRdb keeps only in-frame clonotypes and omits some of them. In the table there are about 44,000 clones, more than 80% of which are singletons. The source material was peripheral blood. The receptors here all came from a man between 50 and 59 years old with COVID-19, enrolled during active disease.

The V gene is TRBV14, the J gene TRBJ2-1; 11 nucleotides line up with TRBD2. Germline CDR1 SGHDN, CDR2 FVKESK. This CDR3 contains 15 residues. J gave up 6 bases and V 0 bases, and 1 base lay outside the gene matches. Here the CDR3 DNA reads TGTGCCAGCAGCCAAGAACTAGCGGGAGCCAATGAGCAGTTCTTC. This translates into CASSQELAGANEQFF.

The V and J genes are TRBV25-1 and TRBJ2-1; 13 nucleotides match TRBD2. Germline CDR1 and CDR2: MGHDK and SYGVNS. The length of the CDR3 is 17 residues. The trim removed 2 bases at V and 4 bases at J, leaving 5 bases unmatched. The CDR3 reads CASSETTSGRAYNEQFF. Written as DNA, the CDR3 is TGTGCCAGCAGTGAAACTACTAGCGGGAGGGCATACAATGAGCAGTTCTTC. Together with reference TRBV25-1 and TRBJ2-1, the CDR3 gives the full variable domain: EADIYQTPRYLVIGTGKKITLECSQTMGHDKMYWYQQDPGMELHLIHYSYGVNSTEKGDLSSESTVSRIRTEHFPLTLESARPSHTSQYLCASSETTSGRAYNEQFFGPGTRLTVL.

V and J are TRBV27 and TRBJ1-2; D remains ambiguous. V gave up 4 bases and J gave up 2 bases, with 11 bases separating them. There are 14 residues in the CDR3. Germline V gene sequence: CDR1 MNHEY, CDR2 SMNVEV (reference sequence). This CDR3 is CASSSPRENYGYTF. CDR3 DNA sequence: TGTGCCAGCAGTTCACCGAGGGAGAACTATGGCTACACCTTC.

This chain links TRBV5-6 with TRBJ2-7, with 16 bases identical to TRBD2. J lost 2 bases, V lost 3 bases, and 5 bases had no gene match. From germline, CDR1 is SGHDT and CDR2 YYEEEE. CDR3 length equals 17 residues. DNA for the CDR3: TGTGCCAGCAGCTGGGGGACTAGCGGGAGGGCCGCCTACGAGCAGTACTTC. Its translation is CASSWGTSGRAAYEQYF.

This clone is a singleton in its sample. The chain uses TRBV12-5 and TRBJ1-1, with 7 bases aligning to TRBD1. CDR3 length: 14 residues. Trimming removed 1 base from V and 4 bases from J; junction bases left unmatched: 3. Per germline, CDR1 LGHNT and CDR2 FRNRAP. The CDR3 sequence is CASGLGNRGTEAFF. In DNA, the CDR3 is TGTGCTAGTGGTTTGGGCAACAGGGGCACTGAAGCTTTCTTT.

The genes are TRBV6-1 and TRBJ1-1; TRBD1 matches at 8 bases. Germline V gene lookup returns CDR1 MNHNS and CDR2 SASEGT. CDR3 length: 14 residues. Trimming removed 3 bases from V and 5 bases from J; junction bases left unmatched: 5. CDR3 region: CASSDQGAITEAFF. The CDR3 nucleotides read TGTGCCAGCAGTGACCAGGGGGCTATAACTGAAGCTTTCTTT.

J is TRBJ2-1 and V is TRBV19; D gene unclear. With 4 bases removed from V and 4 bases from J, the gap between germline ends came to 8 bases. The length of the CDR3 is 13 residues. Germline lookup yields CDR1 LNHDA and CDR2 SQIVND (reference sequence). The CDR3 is CASSRDGYNEQFF. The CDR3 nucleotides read TGTGCCAGTAGTAGAGACGGGTACAATGAGCAGTTCTTC.

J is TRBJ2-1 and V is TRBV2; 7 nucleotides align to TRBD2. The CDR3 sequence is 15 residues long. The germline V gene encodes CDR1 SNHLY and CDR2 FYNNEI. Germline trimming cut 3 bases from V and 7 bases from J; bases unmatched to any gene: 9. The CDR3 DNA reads TGTGCCAGCAGTGAGATGGTAGCGGGTGGGAATGAGCAGTTCTTC. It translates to CASSEMVAGGNEQFF.

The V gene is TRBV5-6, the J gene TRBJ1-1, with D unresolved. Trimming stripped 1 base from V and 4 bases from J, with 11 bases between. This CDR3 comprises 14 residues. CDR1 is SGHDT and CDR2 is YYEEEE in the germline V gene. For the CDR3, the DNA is TGTGCCAGCAGCTTGTCGGGAAGCGGCACTGAAGCTTTCTTT. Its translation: CASSLSGSGTEAFF. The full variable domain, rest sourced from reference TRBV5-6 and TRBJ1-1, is DAGVTQSPTHLIKTRGQQVTLRCSPKSGHDTVSWYQQALGQGPQFIFQYYEEEERQRGNFPDRFSGHQFPNYSSELNVNALLLGDSALYLCASSLSGSGTEAFFGQGTRLTVV.

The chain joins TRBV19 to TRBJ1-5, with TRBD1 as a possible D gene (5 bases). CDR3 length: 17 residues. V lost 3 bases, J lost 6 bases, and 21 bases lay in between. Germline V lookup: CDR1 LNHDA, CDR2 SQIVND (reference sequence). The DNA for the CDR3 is TGTGCCAGTAGTATTAGTCTTCGGCAGGGAATTACTCAGCCCCAGCATTTT. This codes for CASSISLRQGITQPQHF.

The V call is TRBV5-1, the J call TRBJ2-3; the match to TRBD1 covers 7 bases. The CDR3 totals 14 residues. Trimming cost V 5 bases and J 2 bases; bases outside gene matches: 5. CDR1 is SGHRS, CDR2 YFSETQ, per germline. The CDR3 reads CASRDRYFTDTQYF. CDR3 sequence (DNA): TGCGCCAGCAGGGACAGGTATTTCACAGATACGCAGTATTTT.

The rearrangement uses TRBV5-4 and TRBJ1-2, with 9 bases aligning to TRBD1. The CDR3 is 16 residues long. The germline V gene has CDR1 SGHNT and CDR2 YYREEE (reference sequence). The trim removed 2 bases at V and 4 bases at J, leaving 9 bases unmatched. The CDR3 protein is CASSLPPGQGLYGYTF. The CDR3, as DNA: TGTGCCAGCAGCTTACCACCGGGACAGGGACTCTATGGCTACACCTTC.

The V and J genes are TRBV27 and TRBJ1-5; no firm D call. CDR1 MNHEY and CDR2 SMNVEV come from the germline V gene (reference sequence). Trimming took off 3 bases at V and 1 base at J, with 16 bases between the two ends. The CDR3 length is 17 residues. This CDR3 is CASSFSGGETSNQPQHF. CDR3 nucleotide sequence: TGTGCCAGCAGTTTCTCCGGCGGGGAAACAAGCAATCAGCCCCAGCATTTT.

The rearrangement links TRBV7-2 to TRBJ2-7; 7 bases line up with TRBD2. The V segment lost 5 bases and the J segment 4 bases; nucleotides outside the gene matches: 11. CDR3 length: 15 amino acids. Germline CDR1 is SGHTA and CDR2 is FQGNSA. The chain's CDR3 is CASSPTGGKIYEQYF. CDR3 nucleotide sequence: TGTGCCAGCAGCCCCACCGGGGGGAAGATATACGAGCAGTACTTC.

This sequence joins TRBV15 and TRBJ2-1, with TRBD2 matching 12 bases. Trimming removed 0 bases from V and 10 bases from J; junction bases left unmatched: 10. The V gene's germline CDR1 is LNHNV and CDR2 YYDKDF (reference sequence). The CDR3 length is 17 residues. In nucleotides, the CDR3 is TGTGCCACCAGCAGAGAGTCTAGCGGGAGGGCCTTCCGAGAGCAGTTCTTC. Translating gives CATSRESSGRAFREQFF. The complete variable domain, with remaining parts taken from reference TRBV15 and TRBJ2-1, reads DAMVIQNPRYQVTQFGKPVTLSCSQTLNHNVMYWYQQKSSQAPKLLFHYYDKDFNNEADTPDNFQSRRPNTSFCFLDIRSPGLGDTAMYLCATSRESSGRAFREQFFGPGTRLTVL.

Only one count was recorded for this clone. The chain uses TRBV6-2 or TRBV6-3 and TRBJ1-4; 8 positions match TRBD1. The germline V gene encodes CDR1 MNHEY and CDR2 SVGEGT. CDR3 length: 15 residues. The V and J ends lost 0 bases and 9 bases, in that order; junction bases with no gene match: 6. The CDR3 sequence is CASSYSRDRRQKLFF. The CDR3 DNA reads TGTGCCAGCAGTTACTCCAGGGACAGGCGGCAAAAACTGTTTTTT.

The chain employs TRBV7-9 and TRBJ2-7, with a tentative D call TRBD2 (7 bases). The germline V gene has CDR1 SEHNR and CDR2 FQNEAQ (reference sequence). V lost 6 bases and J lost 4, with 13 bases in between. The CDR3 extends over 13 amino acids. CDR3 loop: CASRMGGRYEQYF. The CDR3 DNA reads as TGTGCCAGCAGGATGGGGGGGCGGTACGAGCAGTACTTC.

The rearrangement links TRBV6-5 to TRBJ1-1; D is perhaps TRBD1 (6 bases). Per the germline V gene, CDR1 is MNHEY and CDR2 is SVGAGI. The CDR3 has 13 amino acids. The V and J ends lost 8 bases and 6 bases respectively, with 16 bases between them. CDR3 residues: CASCGQIGAEAFF. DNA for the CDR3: TGTGCCAGCTGCGGACAGATTGGGGCTGAAGCTTTCTTT.

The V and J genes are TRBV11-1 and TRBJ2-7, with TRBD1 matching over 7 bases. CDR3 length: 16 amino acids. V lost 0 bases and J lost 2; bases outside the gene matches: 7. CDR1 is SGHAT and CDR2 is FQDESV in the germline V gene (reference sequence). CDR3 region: CASSLAYDRAPYEQYF. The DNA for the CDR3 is TGTGCCAGCAGCTTAGCCTACGACAGGGCGCCCTACGAGCAGTACTTC.

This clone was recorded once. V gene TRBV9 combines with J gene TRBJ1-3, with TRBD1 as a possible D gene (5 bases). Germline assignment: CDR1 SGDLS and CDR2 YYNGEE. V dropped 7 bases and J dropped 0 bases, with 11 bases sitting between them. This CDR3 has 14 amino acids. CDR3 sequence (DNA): TGTGCCAGCGGAGGGGCCGGCTCTGGAAACACCATATATTTT. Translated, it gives CASGGAGSGNTIYF.

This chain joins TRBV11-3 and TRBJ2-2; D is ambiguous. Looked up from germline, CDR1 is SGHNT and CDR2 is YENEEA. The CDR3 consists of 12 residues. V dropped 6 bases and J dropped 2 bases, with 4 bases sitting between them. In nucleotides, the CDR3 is TGTGCCAGCAGTTATAACACCGGGGAGCTGTTTTTT. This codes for CASSYNTGELFF.

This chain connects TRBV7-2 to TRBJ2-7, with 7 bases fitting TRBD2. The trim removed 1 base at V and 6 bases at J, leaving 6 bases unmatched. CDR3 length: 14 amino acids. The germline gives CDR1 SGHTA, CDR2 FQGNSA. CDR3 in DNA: TGTGCCAGCAGCTTAGGGGCGGGAGCCCGCGAGCAGTACTTC. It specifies CASSLGAGAREQYF.

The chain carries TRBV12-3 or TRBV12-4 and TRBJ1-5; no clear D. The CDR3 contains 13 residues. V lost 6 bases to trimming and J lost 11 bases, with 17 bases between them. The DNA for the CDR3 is TGTGCCAGCAGCCCAGCCCGGGGTCCCTCCCAGCATTTT. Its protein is CASSPARGPSQHF.

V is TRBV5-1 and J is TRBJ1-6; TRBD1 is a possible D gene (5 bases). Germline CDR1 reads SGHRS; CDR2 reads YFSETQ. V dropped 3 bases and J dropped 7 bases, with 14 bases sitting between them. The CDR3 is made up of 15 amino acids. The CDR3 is CASSWDRGGNSPLHF. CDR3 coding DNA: TGCGCCAGCAGCTGGGACCGGGGAGGGAATTCACCCCTCCACTTT.

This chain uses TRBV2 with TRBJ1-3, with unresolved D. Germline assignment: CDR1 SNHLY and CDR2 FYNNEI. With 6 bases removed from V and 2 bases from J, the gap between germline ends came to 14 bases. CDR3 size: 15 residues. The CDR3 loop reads CASREMGGTGNTIYF. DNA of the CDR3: TGTGCCAGCAGGGAGATGGGAGGCACTGGAAACACCATATATTTT.

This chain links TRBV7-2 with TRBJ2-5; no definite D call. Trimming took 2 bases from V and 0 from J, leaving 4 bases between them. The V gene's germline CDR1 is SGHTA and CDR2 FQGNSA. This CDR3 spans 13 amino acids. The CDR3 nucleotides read TGTGCCAGCAGCTTATCCTACCAAGAGACCCAGTACTTC. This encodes CASSLSYQETQYF.

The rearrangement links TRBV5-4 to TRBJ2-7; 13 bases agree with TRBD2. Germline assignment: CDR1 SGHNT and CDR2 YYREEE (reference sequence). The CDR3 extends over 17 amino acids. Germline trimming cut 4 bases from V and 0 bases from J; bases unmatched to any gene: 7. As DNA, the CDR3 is TGTGCCAGCAGCCCTGGGACTAGCGGGGTGAGCTCCTACGAGCAGTACTTC. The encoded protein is CASSPGTSGVSSYEQYF.

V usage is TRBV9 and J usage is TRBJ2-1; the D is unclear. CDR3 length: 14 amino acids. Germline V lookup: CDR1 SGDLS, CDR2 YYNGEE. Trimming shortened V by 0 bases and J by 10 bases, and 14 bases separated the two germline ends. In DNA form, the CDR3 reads TGTGCCAGCAGCGTAGGCGGCCCCGTTGGGGAGCAGTTCTTC. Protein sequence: CASSVGGPVGEQFF.

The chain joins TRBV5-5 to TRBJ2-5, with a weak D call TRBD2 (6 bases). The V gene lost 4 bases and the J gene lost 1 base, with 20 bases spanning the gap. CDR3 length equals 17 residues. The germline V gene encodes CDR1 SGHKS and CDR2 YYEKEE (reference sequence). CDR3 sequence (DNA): TGTGCCAGCAGCCTGACGGCTAGCGAGACTACCCAAGAGACCCAGTACTTC. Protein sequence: CASSLTASETTQETQYF. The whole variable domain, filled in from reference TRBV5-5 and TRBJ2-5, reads DAGVTQSPTHLIKTRGQQVTLRCSPISGHKSVSWYQQVLGQGPQFIFQYYEKEERGRGNFPDRFSARQFPNYSSELNVNALLLGDSALYLCASSLTASETTQETQYFGPGTRLLVL.

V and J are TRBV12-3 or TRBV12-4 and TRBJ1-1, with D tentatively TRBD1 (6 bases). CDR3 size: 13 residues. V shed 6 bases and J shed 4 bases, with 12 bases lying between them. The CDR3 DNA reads TGTGCCAGCAGGATGGGAGGGGGCACTGAAGCTTTCTTT. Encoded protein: CASRMGGGTEAFF.

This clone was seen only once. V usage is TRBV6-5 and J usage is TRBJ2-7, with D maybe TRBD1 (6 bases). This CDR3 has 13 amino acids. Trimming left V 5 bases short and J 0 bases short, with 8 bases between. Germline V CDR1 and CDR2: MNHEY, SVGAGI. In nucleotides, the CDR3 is TGTGCCAGCAGTCCGACAGGCTCCTACGAGCAGTACTTC. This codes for CASSPTGSYEQYF.